The present TCR beta chain was sequenced within a study of blood T cell repertoires in COVID-19. Study information: There were acute and convalescent COVID-19 samples, and they came from the United States, Italy and Spain. Sample material is recorded as cDNA or gDNA derived from T cells, B-cell-depleted T cells, or PBMCs.

V lost 0 bases, J lost 7 bases, and 10 bases lay in between. The germline V gene encodes CDR1 SGHTA and CDR2 FQGTGA. This CDR3 is built from 15 residues. This clone appeared a few times. The authors' processing: Amplification with reference gene primers provided the estimates of nucleated cell counts. Some clones are missing from TCRdb's copy, which holds only in-frame ones; the method was immunoSEQ multiplex PCR. From that table come the V and J calls and clone size; the DNA was used to work out D and trimming. This sample carries roughly 180,000 clones, around 82% of them seen once, and the ten largest clones take about 10%.

This sequence originates from a woman over 75 with active or convalescent COVID-19. The chain has TRBV7-3 and TRBJ1-6, with D unresolved. The specimen was peripheral blood. The CDR3 loop reads CASSLTAQVNSPLHF. In DNA, the CDR3 is TGTGCCAGCAGCTTAACGGCCCAGGTCAATTCACCCCTCCACTTT.